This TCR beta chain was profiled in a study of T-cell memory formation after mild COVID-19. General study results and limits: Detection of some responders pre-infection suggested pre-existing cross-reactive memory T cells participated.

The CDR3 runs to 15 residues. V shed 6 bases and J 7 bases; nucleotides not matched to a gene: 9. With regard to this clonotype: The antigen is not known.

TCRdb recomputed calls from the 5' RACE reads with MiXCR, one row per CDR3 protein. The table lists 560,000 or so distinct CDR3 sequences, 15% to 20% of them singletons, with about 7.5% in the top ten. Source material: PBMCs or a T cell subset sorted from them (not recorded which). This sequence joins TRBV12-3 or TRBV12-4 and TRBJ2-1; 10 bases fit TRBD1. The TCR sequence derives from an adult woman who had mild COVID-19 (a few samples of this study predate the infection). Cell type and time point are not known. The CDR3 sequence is CASRATGQGRNEQFF. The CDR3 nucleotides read TGTGCCAGCAGGGCAACGGGACAGGGGAGGAATGAGCAGTTCTTC.